This passage covers 7 T cell receptor beta chains from one sample sequenced in a study of T cell changes during pregnancy in multiple sclerosis. TCRdb's table, derived via immunoSEQ multiplex PCR, lists solely in-frame clones and lacks some. The sample yields around 44,000 clones, less than 95% seen once. The sequencing here drew on CD8+ T cells from peripheral blood mononuclear cells, taken in the first trimester of pregnancy. The receptor set was obtained from a female donor with multiple sclerosis, enrolled in a pregnancy study.

V usage is TRBV9 and J usage is TRBJ1-2; no clear D gene. This CDR3 has 12 residues. In germline, CDR1 is SGDLS, CDR2 YYNGEE. V lost 2 bases and J 8 bases, leaving 10 bases between the germline ends. CDR3 region: CASSVTGMGYTF. The CDR3 nucleotides read TGTGCCAGCAGCGTGACGGGGATGGGCTACACCTTC.

This sequence joins TRBV6-5 and TRBJ2-2; unclear D gene. V lost 4 bases and J 0 bases, leaving 3 bases between the germline ends. The CDR3 runs to 13 residues. Germline values: CDR1 MNHEY, CDR2 SVGAGI. The chain's CDR3 is CASSFTNTGELFF. DNA for the CDR3: TGTGCCAGCAGTTTTACGAACACCGGGGAGCTGTTTTTT.

V is TRBV2 and J is TRBJ1-4, with D uncertain. Trimming left V 11 bases short and J 7 bases short, with 23 bases between. The CDR3 totals 15 residues. From germline, CDR1 is SNHLY and CDR2 FYNNEI. The CDR3 DNA is TGTGCCGGGAGGGAGCAAGGGAGGGTTGCTGAAAAACTGTTTTTT. This translates into CAGREQGRVAEKLFF.

The chain employs TRBV7-9 and TRBJ1-5; D remains ambiguous. The germline V gene has CDR1 SEHNR and CDR2 FQNEAQ (reference sequence). V lost 2 bases and J 4 bases, leaving 6 bases between the germline ends. The length of the CDR3 is 13 residues. The CDR3 region is CASSLNTNQPQHF. As DNA, the CDR3 is TGTGCCAGCAGCTTAAACACAAATCAGCCCCAGCATTTT.

This chain connects TRBV10-3 to TRBJ2-1; 13 bases line up with TRBD2. The CDR3 spans 20 residues. Germline-derived CDR1 and CDR2 are ENHRY and SYGVKD. Trimming removed 4 bases from V and 4 bases from J; junction bases left unmatched: 16. CDR3: CAISGLLAGGPKWVYNEQFF. The CDR3 bases are TGTGCCATCAGTGGTCTACTAGCGGGAGGGCCTAAATGGGTATACAATGAGCAGTTCTTC.

The chain uses TRBV6-5 and TRBJ2-1; 14 bases line up with TRBD2. J was trimmed by 8 bases and V by 2 bases; bases with no gene match: 5. CDR3 length: 16 residues. Germline V gene data show CDR1 as MNHEY and CDR2 as SVGAGI. CDR3 sequence (DNA): TGTGCCAGCAGTTACCAGACTAGCGGGGGGGGCGATGAGCAGTTCTTC. The encoded protein is CASSYQTSGGGDEQFF.

J is TRBJ1-5 and V is TRBV29-1; D unclear. V was trimmed by 3 bases and J by 0 bases, leaving 6 bases between them. Germline V gene sequence: CDR1 SQVTM, CDR2 ANQGSEA. This CDR3 has 13 amino acids. The CDR3 bases are TGCAGCGTTGACGAGGGTAGCAATCAGCCCCAGCATTTT. It translates to CSVDEGSNQPQHF.